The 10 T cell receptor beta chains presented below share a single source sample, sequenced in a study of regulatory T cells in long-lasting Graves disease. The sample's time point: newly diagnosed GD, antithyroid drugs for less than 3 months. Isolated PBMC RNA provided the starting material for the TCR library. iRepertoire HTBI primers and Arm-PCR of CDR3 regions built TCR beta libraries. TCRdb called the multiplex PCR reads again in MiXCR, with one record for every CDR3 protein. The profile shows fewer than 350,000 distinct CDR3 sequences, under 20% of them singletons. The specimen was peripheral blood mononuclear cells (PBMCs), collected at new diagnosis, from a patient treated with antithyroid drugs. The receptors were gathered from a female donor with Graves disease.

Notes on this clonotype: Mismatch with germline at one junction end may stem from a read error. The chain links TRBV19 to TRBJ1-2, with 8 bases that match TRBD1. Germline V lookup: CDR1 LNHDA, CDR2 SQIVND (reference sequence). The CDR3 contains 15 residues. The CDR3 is CAGRAGGTGLFGYTF. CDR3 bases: TGTGCCGGTAGAGCGGGAGGGACAGGTCTGTTTGGCTACACCTTC.

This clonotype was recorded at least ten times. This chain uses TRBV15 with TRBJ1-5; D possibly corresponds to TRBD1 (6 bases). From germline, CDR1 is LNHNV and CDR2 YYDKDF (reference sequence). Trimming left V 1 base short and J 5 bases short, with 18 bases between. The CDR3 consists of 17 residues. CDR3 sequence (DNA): TGTGCCACCAGCAGAGTAAGGGTAGGACAGAACGATCAGCCCCAGCATTTT. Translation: CATSRVRVGQNDQPQHF. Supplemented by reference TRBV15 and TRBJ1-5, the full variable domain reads DAMVIQNPRYQVTQFGKPVTLSCSQTLNHNVMYWYQQKSSQAPKLLFHYYDKDFNNEADTPDNFQSRRPNTSFCFLDIRSPGLGDTAMYLCATSRVRVGQNDQPQHFGDGTRLSIL.

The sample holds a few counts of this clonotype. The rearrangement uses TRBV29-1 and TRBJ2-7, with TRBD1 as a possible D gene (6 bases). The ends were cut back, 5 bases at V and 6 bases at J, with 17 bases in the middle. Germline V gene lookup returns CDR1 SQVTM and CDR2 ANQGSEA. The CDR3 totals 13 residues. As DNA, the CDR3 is TGCAGCGTTCAGGGGCAGGGTCAACGCGAGCAGTACTTC. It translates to CSVQGQGQREQYF.

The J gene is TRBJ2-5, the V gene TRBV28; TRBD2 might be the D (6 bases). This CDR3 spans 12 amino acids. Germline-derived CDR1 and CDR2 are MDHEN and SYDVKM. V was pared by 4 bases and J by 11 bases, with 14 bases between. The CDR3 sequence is CASSSWDFQQYF. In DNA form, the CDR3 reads TGTGCCAGCAGTTCTTGGGACTTTCAACAGTACTTC.

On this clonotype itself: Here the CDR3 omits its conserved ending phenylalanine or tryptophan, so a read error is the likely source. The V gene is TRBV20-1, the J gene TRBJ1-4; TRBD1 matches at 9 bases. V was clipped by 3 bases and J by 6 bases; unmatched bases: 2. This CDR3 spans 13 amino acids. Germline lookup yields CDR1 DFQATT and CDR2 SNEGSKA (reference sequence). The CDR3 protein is CSASGTGYEKLFL. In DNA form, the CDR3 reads TGCAGTGCTAGCGGGACAGGGTATGAAAAACTGTTTTTG.

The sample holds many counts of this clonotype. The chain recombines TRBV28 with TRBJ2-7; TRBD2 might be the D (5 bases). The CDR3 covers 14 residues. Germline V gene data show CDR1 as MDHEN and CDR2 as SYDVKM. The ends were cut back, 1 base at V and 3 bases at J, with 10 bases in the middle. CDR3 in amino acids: CASSLLEAGYEQYF. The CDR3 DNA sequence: TGTGCCAGCAGTTTATTGGAGGCGGGCTACGAGCAGTACTTC.

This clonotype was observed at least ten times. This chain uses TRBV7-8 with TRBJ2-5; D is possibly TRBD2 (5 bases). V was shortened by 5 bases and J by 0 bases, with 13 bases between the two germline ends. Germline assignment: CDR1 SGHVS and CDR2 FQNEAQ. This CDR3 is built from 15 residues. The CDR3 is CASSLRAGDQETQYF. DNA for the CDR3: TGTGCCAGCAGCCTGAGGGCAGGAGACCAAGAGACCCAGTACTTC.

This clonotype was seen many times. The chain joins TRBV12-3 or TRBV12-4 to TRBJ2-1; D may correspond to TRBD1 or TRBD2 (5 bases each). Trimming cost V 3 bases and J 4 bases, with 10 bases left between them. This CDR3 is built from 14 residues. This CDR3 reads CASSFRDGYNEQFF. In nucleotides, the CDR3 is TGTGCCAGCAGTTTCCGGGACGGTTACAATGAGCAGTTCTTC.

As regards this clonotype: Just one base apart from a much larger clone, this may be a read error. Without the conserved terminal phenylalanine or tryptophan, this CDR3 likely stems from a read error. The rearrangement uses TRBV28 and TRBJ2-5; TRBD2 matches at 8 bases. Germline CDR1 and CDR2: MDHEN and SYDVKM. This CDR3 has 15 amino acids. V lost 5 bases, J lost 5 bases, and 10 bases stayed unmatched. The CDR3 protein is CASSRPAGAGETQYL. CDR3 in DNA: TGTGCCAGCAGTCGCCCAGCGGGAGCGGGGGAGACCCAGTACCTC.

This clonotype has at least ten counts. The CDR3 coding sequence is TGTGCCAGCAGCTTAGAACTAGCGGGAGGCCTCGGAACCCAGTACTTC. This encodes CASSLELAGGLGTQYF. The rearrangement links TRBV7-9 to TRBJ2-5, with 12 bases matching TRBD2. Per germline, CDR1 SEHNR and CDR2 FQNEAQ (reference sequence). Trimming took 1 base from V and 8 from J; bases not matched to a gene: 8. There are 16 residues in the CDR3.